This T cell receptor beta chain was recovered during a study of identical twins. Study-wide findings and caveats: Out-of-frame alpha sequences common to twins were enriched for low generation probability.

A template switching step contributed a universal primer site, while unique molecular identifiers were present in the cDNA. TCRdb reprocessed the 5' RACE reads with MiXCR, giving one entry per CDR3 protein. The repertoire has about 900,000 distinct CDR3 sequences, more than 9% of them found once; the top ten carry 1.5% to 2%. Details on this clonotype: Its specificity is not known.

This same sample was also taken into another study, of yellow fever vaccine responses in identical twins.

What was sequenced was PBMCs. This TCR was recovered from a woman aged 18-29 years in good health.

CDR3 protein: CASSLRPSGGTIHYEQYV. CDR3 nucleotides: TGCGCCAGCAGCTTGCGACCTAGCGGGGGGACTATTCACTACGAGCAGTACGTC. The J gene is TRBJ2-7, the V gene TRBV5-1; 11 bases line up with TRBD2. J was trimmed by 3 bases and V by 1 base; bases with no gene match: 12. This CDR3 has 18 amino acids. In germline, CDR1 is SGHRS, CDR2 YFSETQ.